Below, one T cell receptor beta chain is given with its context. What it recognizes is unknown. As to treatment: some 20 received Ad26.COV2.S at low or high dose, single or two shots; several received placebo; per-sample allocation not given. Repertoires come from day 63 after the first vaccine or placebo injection. A Boston donor was an adult aged 18-55 years. As its vector, the vaccine had Ad26, which expressed Wuhan-strain SARS-CoV-2 spike. The data belong to a study of Ad26.COV2.S vaccination and SARS-CoV-2 variants. As for the study in general: The study gave Ad26.COV2.S intramuscularly, once or twice 56 days apart. General study points: Placebo recipients had lower spike-specific TCR breadth than vaccine recipients.

This CDR3 is built from 15 residues. From germline, CDR1 is SNHLY and CDR2 FYNNEI. V was trimmed by 6 bases and J by 1 base, leaving 15 bases between them. The protocol was immunoSEQ multiplex PCR, while the TCRdb copy is restricted to in-frame clones and leaves out a portion. Of 400,000 to 450,000 clones detected, 92% appear once; the ten largest clones hold around 1.8%. The sequencing used peripheral blood, collected in a trial of Ad26.COV2.S vaccine versus placebo. The clonotype originates from a person between 18 and 60 years old who received the Ad26.COV2.S COVID-19 vaccine or a placebo. This chain links TRBV2 with TRBJ1-2; tentatively, D is TRBD1 (6 bases). The CDR3 DNA reads as TGTGCCAGCAGCTGGGACACATATTTTAACTATGGCTACACCTTC. Translation gives CASSWDTYFNYGYTF.